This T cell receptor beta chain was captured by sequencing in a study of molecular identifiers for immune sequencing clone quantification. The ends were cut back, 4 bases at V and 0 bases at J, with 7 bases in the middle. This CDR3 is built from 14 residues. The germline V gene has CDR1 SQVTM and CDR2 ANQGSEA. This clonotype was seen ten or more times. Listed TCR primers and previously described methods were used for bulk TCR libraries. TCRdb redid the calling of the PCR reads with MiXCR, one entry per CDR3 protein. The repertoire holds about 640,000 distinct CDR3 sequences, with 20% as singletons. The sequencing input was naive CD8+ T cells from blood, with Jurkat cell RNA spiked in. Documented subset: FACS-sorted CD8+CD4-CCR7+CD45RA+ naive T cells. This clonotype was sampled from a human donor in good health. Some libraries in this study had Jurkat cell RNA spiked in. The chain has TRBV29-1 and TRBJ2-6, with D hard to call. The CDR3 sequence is CSVAPYSGANVLTF. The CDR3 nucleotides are TGCAGCGTTGCACCGTACTCTGGGGCCAACGTCCTGACTTTC.